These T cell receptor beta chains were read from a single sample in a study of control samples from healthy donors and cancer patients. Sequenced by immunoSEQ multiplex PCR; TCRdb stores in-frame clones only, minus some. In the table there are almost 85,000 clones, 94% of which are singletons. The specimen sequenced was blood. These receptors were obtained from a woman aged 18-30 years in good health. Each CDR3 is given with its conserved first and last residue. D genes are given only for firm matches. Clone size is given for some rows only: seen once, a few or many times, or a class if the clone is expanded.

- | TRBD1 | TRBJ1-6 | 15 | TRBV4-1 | TGCGCCAGCAGCGTCCAGGGACAGGGAGGCTCACCCCTCCACTTT | CASSVQGQGGSPLHF
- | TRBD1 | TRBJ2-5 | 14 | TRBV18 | TGTGCCAGCTCAATCGGACAGGGCCAAGAGACCCAGTACTTC | CASSIGQGQETQYF
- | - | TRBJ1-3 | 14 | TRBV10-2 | TGCGCCAGCAGCAAACAGGGCTCTGGAAACACCATATATTTT | CASSKQGSGNTIYF
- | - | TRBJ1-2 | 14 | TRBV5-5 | TGTGCCAGCAGCCCGGGACCGCCCGGCTATGGCTACACCTTC | CASSPGPPGYGYTF
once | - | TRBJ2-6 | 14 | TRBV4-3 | TGCGCCAGCAGGGGGGTCCCCGGGGCCAACGTCCTGACTTTC | CASRGVPGANVLTF
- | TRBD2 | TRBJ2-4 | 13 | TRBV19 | TGTGCCAGTAGTATTGGGGAGGGGAACATTCAGTACTTC | CASSIGEGNIQYF
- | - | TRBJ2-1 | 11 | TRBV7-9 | TGTGCCAGCCTCAGGGGCGGTGAGCAGTTCTTC | CASLRGGEQFF
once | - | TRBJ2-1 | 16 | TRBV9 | TGTGCCAGCAGCGTAGAACTAGGAGGGGATGGAAATGAGCAGTTCTTC | CASSVELGGDGNEQFF
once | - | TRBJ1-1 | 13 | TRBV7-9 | TGTGCCAGCAGCCCAGAGTGGGGCACTGAAGCTTTCTTT | CASSPEWGTEAFF
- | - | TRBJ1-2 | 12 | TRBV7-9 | TGTGCCAGCAGCTTAGTCTCCTATGGCTACACCTTC | CASSLVSYGYTF
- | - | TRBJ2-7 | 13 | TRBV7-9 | TGTGCCAGCAGCCCCACCCCAGGGGAGCGACAGTACTTC | CASSPTPGERQYF
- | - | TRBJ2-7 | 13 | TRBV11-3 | TGTGCCAGCAGCGCCTCTGCAGGCTACGAGCAGTACTTC | CASSASAGYEQYF
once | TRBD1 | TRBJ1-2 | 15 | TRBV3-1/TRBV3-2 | TGTGCCAGCAGCCATCTCGGGACAGGGCGTTATGGCTACACCTTC | CASSHLGTGRYGYTF
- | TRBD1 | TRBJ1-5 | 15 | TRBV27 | TGTGCCAGCAGTATCGGACAGGGGAACAATCAGCCCCAGCATTTT | CASSIGQGNNQPQHF
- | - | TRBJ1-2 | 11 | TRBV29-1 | TGCAGCGTACAGGCTTACTATGGCTACACCTTC | CSVQAYYGYTF
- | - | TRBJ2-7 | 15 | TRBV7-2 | TGTGCCAGCAGCTTACTCGGGGACCCTGGCAACGAGCAGTACTTC | CASSLLGDPGNEQYF
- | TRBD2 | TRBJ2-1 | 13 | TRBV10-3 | TGTGCCACCCTAGCGGGAGATAGCAATGAGCAGTTCTTC | CATLAGDSNEQFF
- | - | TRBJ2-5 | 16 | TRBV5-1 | TGCGCCAGCAGCTTATCAAGTGACACGTGGGTGGAGACCCAGTACTTC | CASSLSSDTWVETQYF
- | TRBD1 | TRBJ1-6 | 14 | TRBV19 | TGTGCCAGTAGCAAACAGGGGGATTATTCACCCCTCCACTTT | CASSKQGDYSPLHF
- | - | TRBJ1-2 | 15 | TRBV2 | TGTGCCAGCACTGTGGACAGCCTCCGGTTTTTAGGCTACACCTTC | CASTVDSLRFLGYTF
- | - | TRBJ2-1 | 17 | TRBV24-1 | TGTGCCACCAGTTCAACGATAGGACAGACACTTATCAATGAGCAGTTCTTC | CATSSTIGQTLINEQFF
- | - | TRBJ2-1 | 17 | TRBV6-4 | TGTGCCAGCAGTCCACCTAACGAAAATATCCAGAGCAATGAGCAGTTCTTC | CASSPPNENIQSNEQFF
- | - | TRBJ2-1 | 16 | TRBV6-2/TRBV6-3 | TGTGCCAGCAGTTACTCTGGTCGGACTGTTTACAATGAGCAGTTCTTC | CASSYSGRTVYNEQFF
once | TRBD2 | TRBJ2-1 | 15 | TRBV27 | TGTGCCAGCAGTTTCCGGGAGGGCGGCTACAATGAGCAGTTCTTC | CASSFREGGYNEQFF
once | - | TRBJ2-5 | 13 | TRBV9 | TGTGCCAGCAGCGGGGGGCTGGGCGAGACCCAGTACTTC | CASSGGLGETQYF
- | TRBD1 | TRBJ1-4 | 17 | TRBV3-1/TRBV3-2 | TGTGCCAGCAGCCAAGTTATGATAGGGACAGGGAATGAAAAACTGTTTTTT | CASSQVMIGTGNEKLFF
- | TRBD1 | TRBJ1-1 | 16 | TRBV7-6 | TGTGCCAGTGCACAGGGGGCTGGACTAATGAACACTGAAGCTTTCTTT | CASAQGAGLMNTEAFF
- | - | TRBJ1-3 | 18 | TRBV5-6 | TGTGCCAGCAGCCCGGCCTGGGGGCTGGAACACTCTGGAAACACCATATATTTT | CASSPAWGLEHSGNTIYF